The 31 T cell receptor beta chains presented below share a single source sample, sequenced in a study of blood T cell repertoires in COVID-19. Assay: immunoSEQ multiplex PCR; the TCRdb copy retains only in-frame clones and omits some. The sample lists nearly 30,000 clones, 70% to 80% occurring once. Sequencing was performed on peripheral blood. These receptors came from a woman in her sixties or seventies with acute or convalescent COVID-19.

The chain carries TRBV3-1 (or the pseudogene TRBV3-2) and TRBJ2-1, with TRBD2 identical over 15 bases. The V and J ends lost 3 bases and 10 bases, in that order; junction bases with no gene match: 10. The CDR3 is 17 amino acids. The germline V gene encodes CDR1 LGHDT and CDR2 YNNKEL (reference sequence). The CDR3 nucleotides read TGTGCCAGCAGCCAGGATGACGGACTAGCGGGAGGGAGGGAGCAGTTCTTC. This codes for CASSQDDGLAGGREQFF.

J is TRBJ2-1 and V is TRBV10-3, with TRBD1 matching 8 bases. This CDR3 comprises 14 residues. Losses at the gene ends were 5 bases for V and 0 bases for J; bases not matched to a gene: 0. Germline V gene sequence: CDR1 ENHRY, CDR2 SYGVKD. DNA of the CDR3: TGTGCCATCAGTACAGGGGGCTCCTACAATGAGCAGTTCTTC. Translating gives CAISTGGSYNEQFF.

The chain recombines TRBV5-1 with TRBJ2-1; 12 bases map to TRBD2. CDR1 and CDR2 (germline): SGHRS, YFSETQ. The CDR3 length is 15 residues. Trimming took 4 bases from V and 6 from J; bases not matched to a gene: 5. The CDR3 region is CASSPTSGSGNEQFF. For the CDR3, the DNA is TGCGCCAGCAGCCCGACTAGCGGGAGTGGCAATGAGCAGTTCTTC.

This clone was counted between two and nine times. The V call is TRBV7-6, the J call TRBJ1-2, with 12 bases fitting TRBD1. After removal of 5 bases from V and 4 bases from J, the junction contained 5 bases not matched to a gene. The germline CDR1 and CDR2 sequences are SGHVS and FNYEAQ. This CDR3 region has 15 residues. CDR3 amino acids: CASSPGTGGGYGYTF. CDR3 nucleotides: TGTGCCAGCAGCCCAGGGACAGGGGGCGGCTATGGCTACACCTTC.

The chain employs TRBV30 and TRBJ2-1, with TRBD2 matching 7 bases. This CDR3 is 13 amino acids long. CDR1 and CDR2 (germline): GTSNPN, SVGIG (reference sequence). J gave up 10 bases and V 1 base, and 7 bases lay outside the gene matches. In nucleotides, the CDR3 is TGTGCCTGGAGTGGGGGGACTACATCCGAGCAGTTCTTC. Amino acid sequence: CAWSGGTTSEQFF.

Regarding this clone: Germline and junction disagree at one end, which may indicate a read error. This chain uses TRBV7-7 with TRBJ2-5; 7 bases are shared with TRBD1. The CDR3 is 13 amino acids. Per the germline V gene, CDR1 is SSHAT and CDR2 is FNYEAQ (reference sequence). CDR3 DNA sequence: TGTGCTAGCAGCTTGGACAGGAGGGAGACCCAGTACTTC. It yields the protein CASSLDRRETQYF.

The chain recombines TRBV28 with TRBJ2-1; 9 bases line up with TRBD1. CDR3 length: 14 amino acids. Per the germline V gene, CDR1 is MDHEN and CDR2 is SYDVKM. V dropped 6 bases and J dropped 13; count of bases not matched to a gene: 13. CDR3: CASSYPGQGIPQFF. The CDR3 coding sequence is TGTGCCAGCAGCTATCCGGGACAGGGAATCCCCCAGTTCTTC.

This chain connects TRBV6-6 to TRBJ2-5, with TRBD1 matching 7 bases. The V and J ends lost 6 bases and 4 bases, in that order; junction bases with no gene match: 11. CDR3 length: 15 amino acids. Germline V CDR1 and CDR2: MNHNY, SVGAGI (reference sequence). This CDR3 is CASSLGQDVAETQYF. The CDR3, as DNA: TGTGCCAGCAGCCTCGGACAGGACGTTGCAGAGACCCAGTACTTC.

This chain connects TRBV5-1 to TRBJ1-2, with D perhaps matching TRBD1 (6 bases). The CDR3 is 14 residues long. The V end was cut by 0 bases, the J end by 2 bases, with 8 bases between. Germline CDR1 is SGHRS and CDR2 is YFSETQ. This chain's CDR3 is CASSLGQENYGYTF. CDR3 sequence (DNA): TGCGCCAGCAGCTTGGGACAGGAAAACTATGGCTACACCTTC.

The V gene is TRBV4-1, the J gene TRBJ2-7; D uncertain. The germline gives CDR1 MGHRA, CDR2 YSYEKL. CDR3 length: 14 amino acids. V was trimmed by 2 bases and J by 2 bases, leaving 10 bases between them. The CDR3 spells CASSQYHSTYEQYF. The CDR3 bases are TGCGCCAGCAGCCAATACCACTCGACCTACGAGCAGTACTTC.

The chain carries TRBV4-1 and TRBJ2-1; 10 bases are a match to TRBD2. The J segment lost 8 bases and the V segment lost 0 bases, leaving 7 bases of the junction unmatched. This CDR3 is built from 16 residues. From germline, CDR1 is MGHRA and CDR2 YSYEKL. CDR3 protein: CASSQDLLAGVHEQFF. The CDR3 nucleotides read TGCGCCAGCAGCCAAGACCTGCTAGCGGGAGTTCATGAGCAGTTCTTC.

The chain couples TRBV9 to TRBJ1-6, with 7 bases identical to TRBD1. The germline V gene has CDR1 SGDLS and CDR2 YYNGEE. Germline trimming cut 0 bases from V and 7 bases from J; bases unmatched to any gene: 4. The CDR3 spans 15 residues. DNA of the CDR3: TGTGCCAGCAGCGTAGAGGACAGGCCCAATTCACCCCTCCACTTT. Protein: CASSVEDRPNSPLHF.

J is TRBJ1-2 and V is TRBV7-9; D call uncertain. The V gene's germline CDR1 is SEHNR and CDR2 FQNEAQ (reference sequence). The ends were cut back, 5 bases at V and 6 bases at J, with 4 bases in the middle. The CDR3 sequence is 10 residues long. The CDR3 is CASSRDGYTF. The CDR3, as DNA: TGTGCCAGCAGCCGGGATGGCTACACCTTC. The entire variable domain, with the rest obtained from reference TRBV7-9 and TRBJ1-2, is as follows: DTGVSQNPRHKITKRGQNVTFRCDPISEHNRLYWYRQTLGQGPEFLTYFQNEAQLEKSRLLSDRFSAERPKGSFSTLEIQRTEQGDSAMYLCASSRDGYTFGSGTRLTVV.

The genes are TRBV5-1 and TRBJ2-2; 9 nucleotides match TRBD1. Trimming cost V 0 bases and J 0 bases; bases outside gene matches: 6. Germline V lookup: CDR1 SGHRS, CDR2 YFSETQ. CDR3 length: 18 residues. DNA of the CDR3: TGCGCCAGCAGCTTGGCCCGAGACAGGGGGACGAACACCGGGGAGCTGTTTTTT. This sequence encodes CASSLARDRGTNTGELFF. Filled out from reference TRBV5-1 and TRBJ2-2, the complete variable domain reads KAGVTQTPRYLIKTRGQQVTLSCSPISGHRSVSWYQQTPGQGLQFLFEYFSETQRNKGNFPGRFSGRQFSNSRSEMNVSTLELGDSALYLCASSLARDRGTNTGELFFGEGSRLTVL.

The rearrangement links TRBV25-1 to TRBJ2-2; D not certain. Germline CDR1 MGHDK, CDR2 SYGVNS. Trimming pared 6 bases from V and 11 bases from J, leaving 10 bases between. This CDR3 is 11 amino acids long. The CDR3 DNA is TGTGCCAGCAGAACAGACGTCGAGCTGTTTTTT. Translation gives CASRTDVELFF. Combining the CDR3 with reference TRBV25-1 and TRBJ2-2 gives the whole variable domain EADIYQTPRYLVIGTGKKITLECSQTMGHDKMYWYQQDPGMELHLIHYSYGVNSTEKGDLSSESTVSRIRTEHFPLTLESARPSHTSQYLCASRTDVELFFGEGSRLTVL.

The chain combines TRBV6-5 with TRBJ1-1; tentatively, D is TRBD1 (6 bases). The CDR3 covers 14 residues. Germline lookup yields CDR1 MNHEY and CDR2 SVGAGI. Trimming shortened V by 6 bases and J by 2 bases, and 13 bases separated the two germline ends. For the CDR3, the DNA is TGTGCCAGCAGGGTTACAGGGATCAACACTGAAGCTTTCTTT. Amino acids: CASRVTGINTEAFF.

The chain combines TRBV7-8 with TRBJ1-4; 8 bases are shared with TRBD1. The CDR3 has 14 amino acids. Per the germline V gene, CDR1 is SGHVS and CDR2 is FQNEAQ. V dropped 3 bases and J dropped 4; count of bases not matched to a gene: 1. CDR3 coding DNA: TGTGCCAGCAGCTTGGACAGGGTTAATGAAAAACTGTTTTTT. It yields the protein CASSLDRVNEKLFF. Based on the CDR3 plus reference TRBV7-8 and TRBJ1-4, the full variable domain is GAGVSQSPRYKVAKRGQDVALRCDPISGHVSLFWYQQALGQGPEFLTYFQNEAQLDKSGLPSDRFFAERPEGSVSTLKIQRTQQEDSAVYLCASSLDRVNEKLFFGSGTQLSVL.

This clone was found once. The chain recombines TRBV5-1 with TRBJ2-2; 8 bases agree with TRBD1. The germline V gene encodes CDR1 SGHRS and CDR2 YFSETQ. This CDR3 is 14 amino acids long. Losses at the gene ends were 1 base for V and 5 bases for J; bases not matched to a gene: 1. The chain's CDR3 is CASSLRTGTGELFF. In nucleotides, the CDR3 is TGCGCCAGCAGCTTGAGGACAGGGACCGGGGAGCTGTTTTTT. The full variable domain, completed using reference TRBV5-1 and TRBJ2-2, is KAGVTQTPRYLIKTRGQQVTLSCSPISGHRSVSWYQQTPGQGLQFLFEYFSETQRNKGNFPGRFSGRQFSNSRSEMNVSTLELGDSALYLCASSLRTGTGELFFGEGSRLTVL.

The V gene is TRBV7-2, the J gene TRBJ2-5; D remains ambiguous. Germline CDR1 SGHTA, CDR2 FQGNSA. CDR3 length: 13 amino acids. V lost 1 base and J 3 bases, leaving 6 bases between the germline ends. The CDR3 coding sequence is TGTGCCAGCAGCTTAGTTGGCAAAGAGACCCAGTACTTC. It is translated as CASSLVGKETQYF.

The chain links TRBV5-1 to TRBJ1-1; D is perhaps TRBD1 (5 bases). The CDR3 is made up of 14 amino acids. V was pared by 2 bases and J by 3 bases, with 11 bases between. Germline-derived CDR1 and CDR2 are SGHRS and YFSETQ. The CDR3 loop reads CASSFQGFDTEAFF. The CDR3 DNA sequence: TGCGCCAGCAGCTTCCAGGGATTTGACACTGAAGCTTTCTTT.

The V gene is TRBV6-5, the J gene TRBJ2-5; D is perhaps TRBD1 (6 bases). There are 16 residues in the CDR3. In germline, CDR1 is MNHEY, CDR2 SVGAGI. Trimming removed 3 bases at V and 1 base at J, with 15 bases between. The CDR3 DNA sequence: TGTGCCAGCAGTTATGATGGGGGCCGCCTCCAAGAGACCCAGTACTTC. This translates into CASSYDGGRLQETQYF.

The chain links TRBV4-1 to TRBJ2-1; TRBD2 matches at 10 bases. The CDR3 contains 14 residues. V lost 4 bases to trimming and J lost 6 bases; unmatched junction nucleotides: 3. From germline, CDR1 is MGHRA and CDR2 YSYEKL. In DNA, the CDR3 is TGCGCCAGCAGCCGAGGACTAGCGGCCAATGAGCAGTTCTTC. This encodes CASSRGLAANEQFF.

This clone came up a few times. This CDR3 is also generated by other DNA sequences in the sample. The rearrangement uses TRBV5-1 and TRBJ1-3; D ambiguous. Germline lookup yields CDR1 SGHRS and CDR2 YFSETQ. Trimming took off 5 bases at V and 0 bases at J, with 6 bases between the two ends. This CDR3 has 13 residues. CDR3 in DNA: TGCGCCAGCAGTCTAAGCTCTGGAAACACCATATATTTT. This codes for CASSLSSGNTIYF.

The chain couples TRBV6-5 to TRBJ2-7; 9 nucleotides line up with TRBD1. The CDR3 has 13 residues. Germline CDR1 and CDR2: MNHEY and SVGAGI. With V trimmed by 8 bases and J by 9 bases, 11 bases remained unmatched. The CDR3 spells CASWPGQGRRQYF. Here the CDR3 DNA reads TGTGCCAGCTGGCCGGGACAGGGCCGTCGGCAGTACTTC.

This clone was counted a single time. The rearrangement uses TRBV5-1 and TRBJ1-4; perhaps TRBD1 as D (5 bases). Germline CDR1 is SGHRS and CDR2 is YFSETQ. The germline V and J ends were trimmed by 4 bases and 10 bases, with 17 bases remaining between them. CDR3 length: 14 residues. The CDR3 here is CASSPGDSSGKLFF. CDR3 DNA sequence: TGCGCCAGCAGCCCGGGGGACTCTAGCGGAAAACTGTTTTTT.

CDR3 nucleotides: TGCAGCGTTGGAGGACAGGGCCGGAACACTGAAGCTTTCTTT. Residues: CSVGGQGRNTEAFF. The chain joins TRBV29-1 to TRBJ1-1, with 8 bases aligning to TRBD1. The germline gives CDR1 SQVTM, CDR2 ANQGSEA. This CDR3 region has 14 residues. With 4 bases clipped from V and 1 base from J, the junction kept 5 bases outside the gene matches.

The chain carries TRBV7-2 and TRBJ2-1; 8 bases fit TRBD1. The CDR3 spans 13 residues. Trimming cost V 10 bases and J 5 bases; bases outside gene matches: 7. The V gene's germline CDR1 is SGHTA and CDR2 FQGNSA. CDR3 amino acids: CATRQGPNNEQFF. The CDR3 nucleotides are TGTGCCACACGACAGGGGCCCAACAATGAGCAGTTCTTC.

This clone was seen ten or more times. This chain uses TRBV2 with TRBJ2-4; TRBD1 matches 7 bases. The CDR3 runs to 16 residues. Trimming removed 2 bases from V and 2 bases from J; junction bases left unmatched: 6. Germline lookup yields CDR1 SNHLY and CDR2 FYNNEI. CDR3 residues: CASSESGGLSKNIQYF. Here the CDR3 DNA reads TGTGCCAGCAGTGAATCAGGGGGTCTCTCCAAAAACATTCAGTACTTC.

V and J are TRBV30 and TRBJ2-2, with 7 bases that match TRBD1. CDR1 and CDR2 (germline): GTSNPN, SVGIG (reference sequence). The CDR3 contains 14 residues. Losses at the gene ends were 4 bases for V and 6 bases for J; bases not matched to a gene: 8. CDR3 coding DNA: TGTGCCTGGAATTTCTTGAGGGGGCCCGGGGAGCTGTTTTTT. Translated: CAWNFLRGPGELFF.

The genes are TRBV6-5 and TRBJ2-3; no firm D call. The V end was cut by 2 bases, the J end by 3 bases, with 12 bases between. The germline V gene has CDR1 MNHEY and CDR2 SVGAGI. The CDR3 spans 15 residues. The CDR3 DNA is TGTGCCAGCAGTTACGCTATGAGTTGGACAGATACGCAGTATTTT. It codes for CASSYAMSWTDTQYF.

The CDR3 region is CASSPRRGGGDTQYF. The DNA for the CDR3 is TGTGCCAGCTCACCGAGGCGGGGGGGCGGAGATACGCAGTATTTT. V gene TRBV18 combines with J gene TRBJ2-3; 9 nucleotides line up with TRBD2. CDR1 and CDR2 from the germline V gene are KGHSH and LQKENI. The CDR3 has 15 residues. V shed 3 bases and J 5 bases; nucleotides not matched to a gene: 6.